A single sample gave rise to the 3 T cell receptor beta chains below, sequenced in a study of blood T cell repertoires in COVID-19. The repertoire was sequenced with immunoSEQ multiplex PCR; TCRdb's copy has only in-frame clones and lacks some. The sample yields about 200,000 clones, over 60% seen once. Sequencing was done on a sample of peripheral blood. The source is a woman between 70 and 85 years old with acute or convalescent COVID-19.

The rearrangement uses TRBV28 and TRBJ1-5; 8 nucleotides agree with TRBD1. CDR1 and CDR2 from the germline V gene are MDHEN and SYDVKM. The CDR3 length is 15 residues. Trimming took 3 bases from V and 6 from J; bases not matched to a gene: 7. The CDR3 region is CASSFAPGGGQPQHF. As DNA, the CDR3 is TGTGCCAGCAGTTTTGCCCCAGGGGGCGGTCAGCCCCAGCATTTT.

The chain has TRBV7-6 and TRBJ2-2, with a possible D match to TRBD2 (5 bases). Germline V lookup: CDR1 SGHVS, CDR2 FNYEAQ. V dropped 5 bases and J dropped 3 bases, with 7 bases sitting between them. This CDR3 comprises 13 residues. In DNA, the CDR3 is TGTGCCAGCAGCACGGGATACACCGGGGAGCTGTTTTTT. Its translation is CASSTGYTGELFF.

The rearrangement uses TRBV28 and TRBJ1-1, with 8 bases that match TRBD1. The V gene's germline CDR1 is MDHEN and CDR2 SYDVKM. Losses at the gene ends were 4 bases for V and 2 bases for J; bases not matched to a gene: 6. The CDR3 is 15 amino acids. The CDR3 region has the DNA TGTGCCAGCAGTTCCTACCAGGGGGCCAACACTGAAGCTTTCTTT. Translated: CASSSYQGANTEAFF.